The 21 T cell receptor beta chains listed next were all sequenced from one sample in a study of CD8 T cells in Susac syndrome. RNA was extracted with the RNeasy kit, and a quantity of roughly 0.5 to 1 ug was reverse transcribed using random hexamers. Via MiXCR, TCRdb re-called the immunoSEQ multiplex PCR reads, giving one row per CDR3 protein. The repertoire holds some 95,000 distinct CDR3 sequences, with roughly 93% as singletons. Sequencing input: CD8+ T cells from PBMCs. Source of these receptors: a human donor in good health.

The gene calls are TRBV7-9 and TRBJ2-5; weak D call: TRBD2 (5 bases). The CDR3 is made up of 16 amino acids. Germline loops: CDR1 SEHNR, CDR2 FQNEAQ (reference sequence). Trimming removed 4 bases at V and 5 bases at J, with 20 bases between. CDR3 nucleotide sequence: TGTGCCAGCAGCTCCCGAAGGGTCCAGGCGGGCGAGACCCAGTACTTC. Amino acids: CASSSRRVQAGETQYF.

The gene calls are TRBV11-2 and TRBJ2-7; tentatively, D is TRBD2 (5 bases). Trimming left V 5 bases short and J 7 bases short, with 12 bases between. The CDR3 extends over 12 amino acids. Per germline, CDR1 SGHAT and CDR2 FQNNGV. The CDR3, as DNA: TGTGCCAGCAGCCCCCGGGGTTGGGAGCAGTACTTC. This encodes CASSPRGWEQYF. Full variable domain (rest looked up from reference TRBV11-2 and TRBJ2-7): EAGVAQSPRYKIIEKRQSVAFWCNPISGHATLYWYQQILGQGPKLLIQFQNNGVVDDSQLPKDRFSAERLKGVDSTLKIQPAKLEDSAVYLCASSPRGWEQYFGPGTRLTVT.

This chain connects TRBV11-2 to TRBJ1-1, with D possibly matching TRBD1 (5 bases). V was pared by 5 bases and J by 7 bases, with 14 bases between. This CDR3 has 13 residues. Germline V gene sequence: CDR1 SGHAT, CDR2 FQNNGV. The DNA for the CDR3 is TGTGCCAGCAGCCCCCCGGGACGGAGTGAAGCTTTCTTT. This codes for CASSPPGRSEAFF.

The genes are TRBV5-1 and TRBJ2-5; 7 positions agree with TRBD1. The CDR3 sequence is 15 residues long. V dropped 0 bases and J dropped 2; count of bases not matched to a gene: 4. The germline V gene has CDR1 SGHRS and CDR2 YFSETQ. CDR3 DNA sequence: TGCGCCAGCAGCTTGGAAGGGGGCCTTCAAGAGACCCAGTACTTC. Amino acid sequence: CASSLEGGLQETQYF.

The chain employs TRBV14 and TRBJ1-3; D not resolved. Germline V gives CDR1 SGHDN, CDR2 FVKESK. V was cut by 0 bases and J by 0 bases, with 9 bases left in between. CDR3 length equals 16 residues. CDR3 amino acids: CASSQERTISGNTIYF. In nucleotides, the CDR3 is TGTGCCAGCAGCCAAGAGAGAACCATCTCTGGAAACACCATATATTTT.

This clonotype was detected once. This chain links TRBV29-1 with TRBJ1-2; no reliable D call. Germline loops: CDR1 SQVTM, CDR2 ANQGSEA. The CDR3 is 14 residues long. Trimming took 3 bases from V and 0 from J, leaving 11 bases between them. The CDR3 coding sequence is TGCAGCGTTGATAAAGACGGTACTAACTATGGCTACACCTTC. It yields the protein CSVDKDGTNYGYTF.

The chain has TRBV27 and TRBJ2-1; D unresolved. Per the germline V gene, CDR1 is MNHEY and CDR2 is SMNVEV (reference sequence). V was trimmed by 2 bases and J by 10 bases, leaving 9 bases between them. The CDR3 covers 12 residues. The CDR3 DNA reads TGTGCCAGCAGTTTAAGTCCTAGAGAGCAGTTCTTC. This codes for CASSLSPREQFF.

V usage is TRBV27 and J usage is TRBJ2-1, with D possibly being TRBD1 (6 bases). The germline V gene encodes CDR1 MNHEY and CDR2 SMNVEV (reference sequence). CDR3 size: 11 residues. V shed 8 bases and J shed 9 bases, with 11 bases lying between them. The CDR3 loop reads CASLQGGEQFF. DNA of the CDR3: TGTGCCAGCTTACAGGGCGGTGAGCAGTTCTTC.

The V and J genes are TRBV7-9 and TRBJ1-1; D might be TRBD1 (5 bases). The CDR3 has 15 amino acids. Trimming took off 4 bases at V and 7 bases at J, with 19 bases between the two ends. Germline assignment: CDR1 SEHNR and CDR2 FQNEAQ (reference sequence). As DNA, the CDR3 is TGTGCCAGCAGCTCTACCGAAGCTGGAGACAGTGAAGCTTTCTTT. This encodes CASSSTEAGDSEAFF. The whole variable domain, remainder taken from reference TRBV7-9 and TRBJ1-1, is DTGVSQNPRHKITKRGQNVTFRCDPISEHNRLYWYRQTLGQGPEFLTYFQNEAQLEKSRLLSDRFSAERPKGSFSTLEIQRTEQGDSAMYLCASSSTEAGDSEAFFGQGTRLTVV.

V usage is TRBV7-3 and J usage is TRBJ1-1; D uncertain. This CDR3 region has 15 residues. Germline CDR1 SGHTA, CDR2 FQGTGA. V shed 0 bases and J shed 1 base, with 9 bases lying between them. The CDR3 sequence is CASSLTPGANTEAFF. The CDR3 DNA reads TGTGCCAGCAGCTTAACGCCAGGAGCGAACACTGAAGCTTTCTTT.

V usage is TRBV9 and J usage is TRBJ2-3, with no clear D. The V gene lost 0 bases and the J gene lost 5 bases, with 7 bases spanning the gap. The CDR3 is made up of 13 amino acids. Germline CDR1 SGDLS, CDR2 YYNGEE. The CDR3 loop is CASSVAWGDTQYF. The CDR3, as DNA: TGTGCCAGCAGCGTAGCGTGGGGAGATACGCAGTATTTT.

This rearrangement joins TRBV9 to TRBJ1-1; a weak D match, TRBD1 (5 bases). CDR1 is SGDLS, CDR2 YYNGEE, per germline. This CDR3 has 14 amino acids. The germline V and J ends were trimmed by 3 bases and 5 bases, with 14 bases remaining between them. CDR3 sequence: CASSAGGGGTEAFF. CDR3 in DNA: TGTGCCAGCAGCGCAGGCGGGGGAGGAACTGAAGCTTTCTTT.

This clonotype was detected once. The gene calls are TRBV14 and TRBJ2-2, with 7 bases identical to TRBD2. Germline assignment: CDR1 SGHDN and CDR2 FVKESK. V shed 3 bases, J shed 2 bases, and the junction held 6 bases outside the gene matches. The CDR3 covers 16 residues. CDR3 loop: CASSHHWTRNTGELFF. In DNA form, the CDR3 reads TGTGCCAGCAGCCACCACTGGACTAGAAACACCGGGGAGCTGTTTTTT.

The table lists this clonotype with a count of one. This chain links TRBV2 with TRBJ2-1; 12 bases map to TRBD2. Germline CDR1 SNHLY, CDR2 FYNNEI. V gave up 5 bases and J gave up 5 bases; unmatched junction bases: 10. The CDR3 covers 17 residues. The CDR3 sequence: CASSILAGGLRNNEQFF. The CDR3 nucleotides are TGTGCCAGCAGTATACTAGCGGGGGGCCTTCGTAACAATGAGCAGTTCTTC. The full variable domain, rest sourced from reference TRBV2 and TRBJ2-1, is EPEVTQTPSHQVTQMGQEVILRCVPISNHLYFYWYRQILGQKVEFLVSFYNNEISEKSEIFDDQFSVERPDGSNFTLKIRSTKLEDSAMYFCASSILAGGLRNNEQFFGPGTRLTVL.

The gene calls are TRBV19 and TRBJ1-1; possible D gene TRBD1, 6 bases. The CDR3 has 11 amino acids. Germline V gives CDR1 LNHDA, CDR2 SQIVND (reference sequence). V lost 8 bases, J lost 8 bases, and 12 bases lay in between. The CDR3 loop reads CASPDRFEAFF. As DNA, the CDR3 is TGTGCCAGTCCCGACAGGTTCGAAGCTTTCTTT.

The CDR3 DNA reads TGTGCCAGCAGTTACACGGTCACGAGTAGCACAGATACGCAGTATTTT. Translating gives CASSYTVTSSTDTQYF. The chain employs TRBV6-5 and TRBJ2-3, with unresolved D. The germline CDR1 and CDR2 sequences are MNHEY and SVGAGI. The V and J ends lost 2 bases and 0 bases respectively, with 12 bases between them. The CDR3 consists of 16 residues.

This clonotype was detected only a few times. The gene calls are TRBV13 and TRBJ2-5, with unresolved D. Germline assignment: CDR1 PRHDT and CDR2 FYEKMQ (reference sequence). V lost 0 bases, J lost 0 bases, and 5 bases lay in between. The CDR3 runs to 14 residues. Here the CDR3 DNA reads TGTGCCAGCAGCTTAGGACTTTACCAAGAGACCCAGTACTTC. It translates to CASSLGLYQETQYF.

The chain joins TRBV12-3 or TRBV12-4 to TRBJ2-4; possibly TRBD1 for D (6 bases). This CDR3 has 15 residues. V shed 8 bases and J shed 1 base, with 15 bases lying between them. The CDR3 DNA follows: TGTGCCAGCTCTACAACCCAGGGGGCCAAAAACATTCAGTACTTC. Translation gives CASSTTQGAKNIQYF.

V and J are TRBV7-2 and TRBJ2-1; TRBD2 might be the D (7 bases). Trimming took 2 bases from V and 2 from J, leaving 19 bases between them. Germline CDR1 is SGHTA and CDR2 is FQGNSA. The CDR3 sequence is 18 residues long. The CDR3 nucleotides read TGTGCCAGCAGCTTAAGAGGTGGCGGGGGCCGCCCCTACAATGAGCAGTTCTTC. Translating gives CASSLRGGGGRPYNEQFF.

The chain has TRBV2 and TRBJ2-7; possibly TRBD1 for D (6 bases). V was trimmed by 4 bases and J by 0 bases, leaving 13 bases between them. Per germline, CDR1 SNHLY and CDR2 FYNNEI. This CDR3 contains 15 residues. CDR3 in amino acids: CASSVLTGSSYEQYF. The CDR3 bases are TGTGCCAGCAGTGTCTTGACAGGCAGCTCCTACGAGCAGTACTTC.

This clonotype appeared a single time. The rearrangement links TRBV5-4 to TRBJ1-2; D unresolved. From germline, CDR1 is SGHNT and CDR2 YYREEE (reference sequence). Trimming stripped 3 bases from V and 2 bases from J, with 11 bases between. The CDR3 loop spans 14 amino acids. The CDR3, as DNA: TGTGCCAGCAGCTCGAGAATCCTAAACTATGGCTACACCTTC. This gives the protein CASSSRILNYGYTF.